These 32 T cell receptor beta chains originate from one sample sequenced in a study of T cells in Graves' hyperthyroidism and ophthalmopathy. RNA transcripts were the template for amplifying TCR beta CDR3 regions. Carried out on the TCR CDR3, a first-round RT-PCR used the HTBI primer set. MiXCR was run by TCRdb on the multiplex PCR reads, yielding one entry per CDR3 protein. The sample gives fewer than 500,000 distinct CDR3 sequences, around 13% of which show up once; roughly 21% is in the top ten. Source material: blood. The source of these receptors is a woman aged 30 to 39 with Graves' ophthalmopathy.

Note on this clonotype: A much larger clone differs from this one at a single base, so this may be a read error. Here the CDR3 reads CASSSGTGEIEQYF. DNA of the CDR3: TGTGCCAGCAGCTCCGGGACAGGGGAGATCGAGCAGTACTTC. The rearrangement links TRBV5-6 to TRBJ2-7, with TRBD1 identical over 10 bases. The J segment lost 6 bases and the V segment lost 3 bases, leaving 6 bases of the junction unmatched. The CDR3 contains 14 residues. Germline loops: CDR1 SGHDT, CDR2 YYEEEE.

This clonotype was counted at least ten times. The chain carries TRBV20-1 and TRBJ2-3; D is unclear. Trimming left V 6 bases short and J 1 base short, with 2 bases between. Germline CDR1 DFQATT, CDR2 SNEGSKA (reference sequence). The CDR3 is 10 amino acids. The CDR3 bases are TGCAGTGCCGGCACAGATACGCAGTATTTT. This encodes CSAGTDTQYF.

The V call is TRBV6-5, the J call TRBJ2-1; D is unclear. V was cut by 0 bases and J by 8 bases, with 8 bases left in between. This CDR3 spans 13 amino acids. Looked up from germline, CDR1 is MNHEY and CDR2 is SVGAGI. The CDR3 DNA reads as TGTGCCAGCAGTTACTCGATTTTGGATGAGCAGTTCTTC. This sequence encodes CASSYSILDEQFF.

At least ten counts were recorded for this clonotype. V usage is TRBV27 and J usage is TRBJ2-3; possibly TRBD1 or TRBD2 for D (6 bases each). Germline V gives CDR1 MNHEY, CDR2 SMNVEV (reference sequence). V gave up 5 bases and J gave up 4 bases, with 10 bases separating them. The length of the CDR3 is 13 residues. CDR3 sequence (DNA): TGTGCCAGCAGTCGGGGGCTCTCAGATACGCAGTATTTT. It yields the protein CASSRGLSDTQYF.

This chain connects TRBV4-1 to TRBJ2-1; D is undetermined. Germline V lookup: CDR1 MGHRA, CDR2 YSYEKL. V was shortened by 0 bases and J by 0 bases, with 9 bases between the two germline ends. The CDR3 has 16 residues. CDR3 DNA sequence: TGCGCCAGCAGCCAAGAATACGAGGACTCCTACAATGAGCAGTTCTTC. This sequence encodes CASSQEYEDSYNEQFF.

This clonotype was found many times. This chain joins TRBV15 and TRBJ2-5; 9 nucleotides line up with TRBD1. V lost 1 base, J lost 3 bases, and 3 bases stayed unmatched. CDR1 and CDR2 from the germline V gene are LNHNV and YYDKDF (reference sequence). The CDR3 is made up of 15 amino acids. The CDR3, as DNA: TGTGCCACCAGCAGAGGGGGGGACAGGGAAGAGACCCAGTACTTC. Translating it yields CATSRGGDREETQYF.

The chain is built from TRBV2 and TRBJ2-1; TRBD2 matches 7 bases. The length of the CDR3 is 12 residues. Germline V CDR1 and CDR2: SNHLY, FYNNEI. The junction had 0 bases not matched to a gene; V was cut back by 4 bases and J by 6 bases. The CDR3 region is CASSGTSNEQFF. In nucleotides, the CDR3 is TGTGCCAGCAGTGGGACTAGCAATGAGCAGTTCTTC. Together with reference TRBV2 and TRBJ2-1, the CDR3 gives the full variable domain: EPEVTQTPSHQVTQMGQEVILRCVPISNHLYFYWYRQILGQKVEFLVSFYNNEISEKSEIFDDQFSVERPDGSNFTLKIRSTKLEDSAMYFCASSGTSNEQFFGPGTRLTVL.

This clonotype has more than one count but fewer than ten. Here the CDR3 DNA reads TGTGCCAGCAGTGAACCCCTAGCGGGGGCCGGGGAGACCCAGTACTTC. Translated, it gives CASSEPLAGAGETQYF. The rearrangement links TRBV6-1 to TRBJ2-5, with 10 bases lining up with TRBD2. V gave up 2 bases and J gave up 5 bases; unmatched junction bases: 8. This CDR3 comprises 16 residues. Germline-derived CDR1 and CDR2 are MNHNS and SASEGT.

The chain uses TRBV7-3 and TRBJ1-2, with 7 bases lining up with TRBD1. Germline V gene lookup returns CDR1 SGHTA and CDR2 FQGTGA. The CDR3 covers 14 residues. V lost 0 bases and J lost 6; bases outside the gene matches: 4. The CDR3 nucleotides are TGTGCCAGCAGCTTAACCGGGACAGCGAATGGCTACACCTTC. It codes for CASSLTGTANGYTF.

This clonotype was observed a few times. J is TRBJ2-4 and V is TRBV7-9; no clear D. V lost 4 bases and J 6 bases, leaving 13 bases between the germline ends. This CDR3 is built from 14 residues. Germline assignment: CDR1 SEHNR and CDR2 FQNEAQ (reference sequence). CDR3 protein: CASSSPVIGNIQYF. CDR3 coding DNA: TGTGCCAGCAGCTCCCCCGTTATTGGAAACATTCAGTACTTC. Drawing the rest from reference TRBV7-9 and TRBJ2-4, the complete variable domain is DTGVSQNPRHKITKRGQNVTFRCDPISEHNRLYWYRQTLGQGPEFLTYFQNEAQLEKSRLLSDRFSAERPKGSFSTLEIQRTEQGDSAMYLCASSSPVIGNIQYFGAGTRLSVL.

The chain couples TRBV24-1 to TRBJ2-5; 12 positions match TRBD1. This CDR3 is built from 16 residues. The V gene end was trimmed by 3 bases and the J gene end by 5 bases; junction bases not matched to a gene: 6. CDR1 is KGHDR, CDR2 SFDVKD, per germline. The chain's CDR3 is CATSDAGQGARETQYF. CDR3 nucleotides: TGTGCCACCAGTGATGCGGGACAGGGGGCCAGGGAGACCCAGTACTTC.

This clonotype was detected ten times or more. CDR3 bases: TGTGCCAGCAGTTTCGGAACGGCGGGTTTCGGACTGTTTTTT. Its translation: CASSFGTAGFGLFF. This rearrangement joins TRBV28 to TRBJ1-4; D is uncertain. The CDR3 runs to 14 residues. Germline CDR1 is MDHEN and CDR2 is SYDVKM. V lost 3 bases and J lost 13, with 18 bases in between.

This clonotype has ten or more counts. The V call is TRBV18, the J call TRBJ2-2, with D uncertain. Germline CDR1 and CDR2: KGHSH and LQKENI. Trimming removed 3 bases at V and 0 bases at J, with 11 bases between. The CDR3 is 16 amino acids. The CDR3 DNA reads TGTGCCAGCTCACCTACGAGTTGGGCGAACACCGGGGAGCTGTTTTTT. Its translation is CASSPTSWANTGELFF.

V is TRBV5-4 and J is TRBJ2-7; TRBD2 is a possible D gene (6 bases). The CDR3 extends over 14 amino acids. Trimming removed 4 bases at V and 2 bases at J, with 13 bases between. The V gene's germline CDR1 is SGHNT and CDR2 YYREEE (reference sequence). The CDR3 nucleotides read TGTGCCAGCAGCATCTCCGGGAGAACCTACGAGCAGTACTTC. Translated, it gives CASSISGRTYEQYF.

This clonotype occurred many times. This sequence joins TRBV12-3 or TRBV12-4 and TRBJ1-5; D ambiguous. The germline V and J ends were trimmed by 6 bases and 5 bases, with 23 bases remaining between them. CDR3 length: 17 amino acids. The CDR3 is CASSPRVRSGSDQPQHF. DNA of the CDR3: TGTGCCAGCAGCCCAAGGGTGCGGTCGGGGTCGGATCAGCCCCAGCATTTT.

In this sample, this clonotype turned up many times. The chain couples TRBV7-3 to TRBJ2-1; 7 bases match TRBD2. The CDR3 extends over 15 amino acids. The V and J ends lost 2 bases and 6 bases, in that order; junction bases with no gene match: 7. The germline V gene has CDR1 SGHTA and CDR2 FQGTGA. CDR3 loop: CASSLFPSGGNEQFF. The DNA of the CDR3 is TGTGCCAGCAGCTTATTTCCTAGCGGCGGCAATGAGCAGTTCTTC.

V is TRBV20-1 and J is TRBJ2-3; the D gene could be TRBD1 or TRBD2 (5 bases each). CDR1 DFQATT and CDR2 SNEGSKA come from the germline V gene (reference sequence). This CDR3 comprises 15 residues. CDR3 DNA sequence: TGCAGGGGTTTAAGAGGGGCAGCTTCCACAGATACGCAGTATTTT. This translates into CRGLRGAASTDTQYF.

This clonotype was seen at least ten times. The chain joins TRBV12-3 or TRBV12-4 to TRBJ2-1, with 13 nucleotides matching TRBD2. The V and J ends lost 5 bases and 1 base, in that order; junction bases with no gene match: 8. The CDR3 is 18 amino acids. CDR3 in amino acids: CASSTQLAGGVSYNEQFF. The CDR3 DNA sequence: TGTGCCAGCAGTACCCAACTAGCGGGGGGGGTATCCTACAATGAGCAGTTCTTC.

This clonotype was counted many times. The V gene is TRBV3-1, the J gene TRBJ1-1; D gene ambiguous. Trimming left V 7 bases short and J 3 bases short, with 9 bases between. Germline V CDR1 and CDR2: LGHDT, YNNKEL (reference sequence). There are 12 residues in the CDR3. As DNA, the CDR3 is TGTGCCAGCATCTCAACTGACACTGAAGCTTTCTTT. Residues: CASISTDTEAFF.

This clonotype was seen at least ten times. The chain employs TRBV6-1 and TRBJ2-2; D possibly corresponds to TRBD1 (5 bases). CDR3 length equals 16 residues. Trimming stripped 4 bases from V and 12 bases from J, with 24 bases between. CDR1 MNHNS and CDR2 SASEGT come from the germline V gene. The CDR3 DNA reads as TGTGCCAGCAGTGTTCCTCACCAGGGCCCTCAAAATCAGCTGTTTTTT. Its protein is CASSVPHQGPQNQLFF.

The CDR3 protein is CASSAQNTGIINEQFF. In DNA, the CDR3 is TGTGCCAGCTCTGCACAGAATACAGGGATCATCAATGAGCAGTTCTTC. The V gene is TRBV18, the J gene TRBJ2-1, with D perhaps TRBD1 (6 bases). Trimming pared 6 bases from V and 6 bases from J, leaving 21 bases between. CDR1 KGHSH and CDR2 LQKENI come from the germline V gene. This CDR3 is 16 amino acids long.

This clonotype showed up many times. The DNA is omitted, as the CDR3 cannot be located on it reliably, and the CDR3 follows TCRdb's listing. The rearrangement joins TRBV19 to TRBJ2-3; TRBD2, as called in the table, went unchecked against the DNA. The germline gives CDR1 LNHDA, CDR2 SQIVND (reference sequence). The CDR3 is 15 residues long, ends included. Here the CDR3 reads CASTRDFRGTDTQYF.

This clonotype was seen ten or more times. The rearrangement links TRBV2 to TRBJ1-2; no clear D. Trimming pared 4 bases from V and 7 bases from J, leaving 4 bases between. This CDR3 has 10 residues. Germline CDR1 SNHLY, CDR2 FYNNEI. The CDR3: CASSGIGYTF. CDR3 bases: TGTGCCAGCAGTGGGATTGGCTACACCTTC.

Comments on this clonotype: A much larger clone differs by one base, so this may be a read error. A read error is likely, as this CDR3 ends without the conserved phenylalanine or tryptophan. The gene calls are TRBV7-3 and TRBJ1-1; no clear D gene. The germline V and J ends were trimmed by 5 bases and 4 bases, with 11 bases remaining between them. The germline gives CDR1 SGHTA, CDR2 FQGTGA. The CDR3 contains 13 residues. CDR3 nucleotide sequence: TGTGCCAGCAGCCCGGACGGTCGCACTGAAGCTTTCCTT. This encodes CASSPDGRTEAFL.

This clonotype has ten or more counts. J is TRBJ2-3 and V is TRBV14; D may be TRBD1 (7 bases). Trimming pared 5 bases from V and 9 bases from J, leaving 27 bases between. Per the germline V gene, CDR1 is SGHDN and CDR2 is FVKESK. The CDR3 covers 17 residues. Here the CDR3 DNA reads TGTGCCAGCAGCGAACGGACAGGATTCAGGGAGGAGCGGACGCAGTATTTT. Translating gives CASSERTGFREERTQYF.

This sequence joins TRBV14 and TRBJ2-1; D may be TRBD1 (6 bases). Trimming took 4 bases from V and 0 from J, leaving 19 bases between them. This CDR3 has 18 amino acids. Germline V CDR1 and CDR2: SGHDN, FVKESK. The CDR3 region is CASSPLAGVSVSYNEQFF. DNA for the CDR3: TGTGCCAGCAGCCCGCTGGCAGGGGTGAGCGTCTCCTACAATGAGCAGTTCTTC.

This clonotype was found many times. The chain carries TRBV5-1 and TRBJ1-1; unclear D gene. V shed 1 base and J shed 8 bases, with 12 bases lying between them. The CDR3 length is 13 residues. Per germline, CDR1 SGHRS and CDR2 YFSETQ. CDR3 nucleotides: TGCGCCAGCAGCTTGAGGTGGGCCGGGGAAGCTTTCTTT. It encodes CASSLRWAGEAFF. Full variable domain (missing parts from reference TRBV5-1 and TRBJ1-1): KAGVTQTPRYLIKTRGQQVTLSCSPISGHRSVSWYQQTPGQGLQFLFEYFSETQRNKGNFPGRFSGRQFSNSRSEMNVSTLELGDSALYLCASSLRWAGEAFFGQGTRLTVV.

J is TRBJ1-5 and V is TRBV20-1; 7 positions match TRBD1. Germline CDR1 reads DFQATT; CDR2 reads SNEGSKA (reference sequence). The CDR3 is 13 amino acids. V lost 6 bases and J lost 4; bases outside the gene matches: 6. The CDR3 nucleotides are TGCAGTGCACCGGGGGACAGAAATCAGCCCCAGCATTTT. It is translated as CSAPGDRNQPQHF.

This clonotype showed up just a few times. The chain employs TRBV29-1 and TRBJ1-6, with 8 bases that match TRBD1. Germline assignment: CDR1 SQVTM and CDR2 ANQGSEA. The V and J ends lost 6 bases and 5 bases, in that order; junction bases with no gene match: 3. The CDR3 runs to 13 residues. For the CDR3, the DNA is TGCAGCGTGCAGGGGGCTGATAATTCACCCCTCCACTTT. Residues: CSVQGADNSPLHF.

This chain connects TRBV10-2 to TRBJ1-2; maybe TRBD1 (5 bases). Trimming took 7 bases from V and 5 from J, leaving 11 bases between them. The CDR3 has 12 residues. Germline CDR1 is WSHSY and CDR2 is SAAADI. The CDR3: CASTAGTYGYTF. The CDR3 nucleotides read TGCGCCAGCACAGCCGGGACTTATGGCTACACCTTC.

This clonotype occurred many times. The V gene is TRBV20-1, the J gene TRBJ2-5; D is unresolved. The CDR3 sequence is 11 residues long. Trimming removed 3 bases at V and 5 bases at J, with 7 bases between. CDR1 and CDR2 from the germline V gene are DFQATT and SNEGSKA (reference sequence). CDR3 sequence reads: CSASRAETQYF. The CDR3 bases are TGCAGTGCTAGCCGGGCGGAGACCCAGTACTTC.

In the case of this clonotype: An end of the junction differs from the germline gene, which may be a read error. The chain links TRBV6-1 to TRBJ2-2; a possible D gene is TRBD2 (5 bases). The germline V gene encodes CDR1 MNHNS and CDR2 SASEGT. The CDR3 totals 11 residues. CDR3 coding DNA: TGTGCCAGTAGTGAGGGCGGGGAGCTGTTTTTT. Residues: CASSEGGELFF.